This T cell receptor (beta chain) was obtained from a study of neurological immune-mediated disorders. Study-wide points: The greatest TCR clonal expansion occurred in HTLV-1-associated myelopathy and the least in multiple sclerosis, which fell below healthy controls.

Unsorted libraries were derived from 2 million PBMCs stored at -80 C. The team produced cDNA through 5'RACE using 10-nucleotide random UMIs. Over 180 million TCR-beta sequences (from 15-18 subjects) were yielded by each sequencing run. TCRdb recomputed calls from the 5' RACE reads with MiXCR, one row per CDR3 protein. The table includes 80,000 or so distinct CDR3 sequences, approximately 9.4% detected once. This clonotype was recorded many times. No antigen is known for it. The receptor comes from a man aged 45 to 65 in good health. The sample taken for sequencing was PBMCs.

CDR3 bases: TGCGCCAGCAGCCAAGCCCAATGGACAGGGGGGCAAGAGACCCAGTACTTC. It translates to CASSQAQWTGGQETQYF. This chain joins TRBV4-3 and TRBJ2-5, with 10 positions matching TRBD1. CDR1 is LGHNA and CDR2 is YSLEER in the germline V gene. With V trimmed by 1 base and J by 2 bases, 7 bases remained unmatched. This CDR3 has 17 residues.